This TCR beta chain came from a study of blood T cell repertoires in COVID-19. Authors' data handling: By means of reference gene primer amplification, nucleated cell counts were estimated. TCRdb's copy holds only in-frame clones and misses some; the assay was immunoSEQ multiplex PCR. V, J and clone size reflect that table, while D and trimming were determined from the DNA. In the table there are about 250,000 clones, over 70% of which are singletons. The CDR3 has 13 residues. Germline V gives CDR1 SEHNR, CDR2 FQNEAQ (reference sequence). Deletions cut 2 bases from V and 3 bases from J, with 7 bases between.

This chain joins TRBV7-9 and TRBJ2-5, with a tentative D call TRBD1 (6 bases). The sequenced sample was peripheral blood. This receptor was obtained from a woman of 80 years or more with acute or convalescent COVID-19. CDR3 in amino acids: CASSLSGEETQYF. CDR3 nucleotides: TGTGCCAGCAGCTTATCAGGGGAAGAGACCCAGTACTTC.